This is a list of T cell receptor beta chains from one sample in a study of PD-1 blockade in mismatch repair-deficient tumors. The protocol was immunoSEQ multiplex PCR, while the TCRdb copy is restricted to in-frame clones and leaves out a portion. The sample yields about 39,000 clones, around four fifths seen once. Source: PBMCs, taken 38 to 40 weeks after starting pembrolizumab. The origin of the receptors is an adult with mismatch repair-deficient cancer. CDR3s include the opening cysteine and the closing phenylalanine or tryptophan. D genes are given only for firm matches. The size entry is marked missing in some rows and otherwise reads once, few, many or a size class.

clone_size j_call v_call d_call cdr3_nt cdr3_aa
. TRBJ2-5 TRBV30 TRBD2 TGTGCCTGGAGCCGGGGGGGGAAAGGGGGCCAAGAGACCCAGTACTTC CAWSRGGKGGQETQYF
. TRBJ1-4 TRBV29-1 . TGCAGCGTCTCGGCTAGCCCGGGGGAAAAACTGTTTTTT CSVSASPGEKLFF
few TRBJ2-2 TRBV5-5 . TGTGCCAGCAGCTTGTGGACAGTAAGAACCGGGGAGCTGTTTTTT CASSLWTVRTGELFF
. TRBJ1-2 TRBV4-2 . TGTGCCAGCAGCCAAGAGAATAGCAGGGTCACTGGCTACACCTTC CASSQENSRVTGYTF
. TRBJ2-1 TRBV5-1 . TGCGCCAGCAGACTAGCCCACGATGAGCAGTTCTTC CASRLAHDEQFF
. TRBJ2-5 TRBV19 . TGTGCCAGTAGCAGTCAGGGACTTTTACCCCAAGAGACCCAGTACTTC CASSSQGLLPQETQYF
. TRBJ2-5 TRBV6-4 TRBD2 TGTGCCAGCAGTGTCCTGGCGGGAGCGGTCCAAGAGACCCAGTACTTC CASSVLAGAVQETQYF
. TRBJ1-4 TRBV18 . TGTGCCAGCTCACCCCTCGGGATCCAGGGAGGTGAAAAACTGTTTTTT CASSPLGIQGGEKLFF
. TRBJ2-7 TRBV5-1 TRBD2 TGCGCCAGCAGTCATGGACTAGCGGACCCATCCTACGAGCAGTACTTC CASSHGLADPSYEQYF
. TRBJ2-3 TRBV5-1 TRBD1 TGCGCCAGCAGCTACGGGACAGGGGAAGATACGCAGTATTTT CASSYGTGEDTQYF
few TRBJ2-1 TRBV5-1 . TGCGCCAGCAGCTTGGTCCAGTCGTTTGAGCAGTTCTTC CASSLVQSFEQFF
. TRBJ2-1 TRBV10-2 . TGCGCCAGCAGTAGACGACCCCTTGCCGGGAGCGTTCGGCAGTTCTTC CASSRRPLAGSVRQFF
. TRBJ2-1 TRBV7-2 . TGTGCCAGCAGCTTCGGGGGTCCATACAATGAGCAGTTCTTC CASSFGGPYNEQFF
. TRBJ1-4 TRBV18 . TGTGCCAGCTCACCCCGAGGACAGACCGAAAAACTGTTTTTT CASSPRGQTEKLFF
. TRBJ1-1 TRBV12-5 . TGTGCTAGTGGTTTGATGCCAGGGCCTGAAGCTTTCTTT CASGLMPGPEAFF
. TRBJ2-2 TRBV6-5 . TGTGCCAGCAGTCCCGGGACTCGGACCGGGGAGCTGTTTTTT CASSPGTRTGELFF
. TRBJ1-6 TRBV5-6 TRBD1 TGTGCCAGCAGCTTAGACAGGGCCCATTCACCCCTCCACTTT CASSLDRAHSPLHF
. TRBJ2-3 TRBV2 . TGTGCCAGCTCCGGGGATGATACGCAGTATTTT CASSGDDTQYF
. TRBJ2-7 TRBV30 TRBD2 TGTGCCTGGAGTGGCCCTAGGAATGTAGCGGGGAGGAACGTTGGCTACGAGCAGTACTTC CAWSGPRNVAGRNVGYEQYF
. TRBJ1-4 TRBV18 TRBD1 TGTGCCAGCTCACCCCCGGGACAGTTTAATGAAAAACTGTTTTTT CASSPPGQFNEKLFF
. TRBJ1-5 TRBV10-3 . TGTGCCATCAGTGAGGGGGGCCTTAGCAATCAGCCCCAGCATTTT CAISEGGLSNQPQHF
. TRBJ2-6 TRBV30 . TGTGCCTGGAGTGTTCGGGGGGCCAACGTCCTGACTTTC CAWSVRGANVLTF
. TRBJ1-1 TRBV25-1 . TGTGCCAGCAGTGTGGCAGGGAACACTGAAGCTTTCTTT CASSVAGNTEAFF
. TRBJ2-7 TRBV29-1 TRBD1 TGCAGCGTTGGGACAGGCGTCTCCTACGAGCAGTACTTC CSVGTGVSYEQYF
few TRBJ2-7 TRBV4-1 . TGCGCCAGCAGCCAAGGGCAAGCGTTGAACTCCTACGAGCAGTACTTC CASSQGQALNSYEQYF
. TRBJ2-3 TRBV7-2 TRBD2 TGTGCCAGCAGCTTCCAGCGGGAAGATACGCAGTATTTT CASSFQREDTQYF
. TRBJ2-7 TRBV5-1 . TGCGCCAGCAGCGGGCTGGGTAGCTCCTACGAGCAGTACTTC CASSGLGSSYEQYF
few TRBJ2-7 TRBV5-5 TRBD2 TGTGCCAGCAGCTTGGAGGGACTAGCGGGAGGGATTTGGGACGAGCAGTACTTC CASSLEGLAGGIWDEQYF
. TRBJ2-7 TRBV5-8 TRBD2 TGTGCCAGCACCCCGAGACTAGCGGTATTCCTGGGGACCTACGAGCAGTACTTC CASTPRLAVFLGTYEQYF
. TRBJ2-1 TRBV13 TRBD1 TGTGCCAGCAGCTTCCCCGGGACAGGTTACACTGAGCAGTTCTTC CASSFPGTGYTEQFF
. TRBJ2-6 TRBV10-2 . TGCGCCAGCAGTGAGTCTAACAGGGCTGGGGCCAACGTCCTGACTTTC CASSESNRAGANVLTF
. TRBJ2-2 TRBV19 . TGTGCCAGTAGTAGGGACAAGGGAACCGGGGAGCTGTTTTTT CASSRDKGTGELFF
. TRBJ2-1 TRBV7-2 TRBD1 TGTGCCAGCAGCTTTGACAGGGCCAATGAGCAGTTCTTC CASSFDRANEQFF
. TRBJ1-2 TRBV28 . TGTGCCAGCAGTCGTTTATCGCGGGTTGAGGGCTATGGCTACACCTTC CASSRLSRVEGYGYTF
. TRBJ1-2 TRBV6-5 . TGTGCCAGCAGTTACTCGTACCTGGGGAGCTATGGCTACACCTTC CASSYSYLGSYGYTF